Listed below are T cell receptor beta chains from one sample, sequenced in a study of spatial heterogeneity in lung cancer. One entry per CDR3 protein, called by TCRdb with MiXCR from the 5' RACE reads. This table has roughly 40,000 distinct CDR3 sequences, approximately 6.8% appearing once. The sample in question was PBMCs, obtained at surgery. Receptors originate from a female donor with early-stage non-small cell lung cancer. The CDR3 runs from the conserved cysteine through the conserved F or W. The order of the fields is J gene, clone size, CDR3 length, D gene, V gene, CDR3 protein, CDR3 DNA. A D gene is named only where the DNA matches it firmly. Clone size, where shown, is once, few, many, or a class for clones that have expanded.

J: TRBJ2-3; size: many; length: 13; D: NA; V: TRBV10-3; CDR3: CAISESGGGTQYF; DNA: TGTGCCATCAGTGAGTCAGGGGGAGGTACGCAGTATTTT
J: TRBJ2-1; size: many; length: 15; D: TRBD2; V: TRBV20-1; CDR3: CRGTSGGITYNEQFF; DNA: TGCAGAGGAACTAGCGGGGGGATTACCTACAATGAGCAGTTCTTC
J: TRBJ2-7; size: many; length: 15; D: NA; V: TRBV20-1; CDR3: CSARDLWTVTYEQYF; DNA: TGCAGTGCTAGAGATCTTTGGACAGTAACCTACGAGCAGTACTTC
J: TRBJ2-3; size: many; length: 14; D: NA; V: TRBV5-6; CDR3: CASSRTGLTDTQYF; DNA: TGTGCCAGCAGCAGGACAGGACTAACAGATACGCAGTATTTT
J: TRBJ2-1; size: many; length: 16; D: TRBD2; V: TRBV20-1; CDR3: CSARTSGASSYNEQFF; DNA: TGCAGTGCTAGGACTAGCGGGGCGAGCTCCTACAATGAGCAGTTCTTC
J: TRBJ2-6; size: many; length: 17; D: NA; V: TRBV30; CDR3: CAWSRDRAPGGANVLTF; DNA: TGTGCCTGGAGTCGGGATCGGGCCCCGGGAGGGGCCAACGTCCTGACTTTC
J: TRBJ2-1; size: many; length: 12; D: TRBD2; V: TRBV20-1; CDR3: CSAGGDYNEQFF; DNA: TGCAGTGCTGGGGGGGATTACAATGAGCAGTTCTTC
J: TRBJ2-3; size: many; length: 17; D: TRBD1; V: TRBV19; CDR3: CASSIATGTGITDTQYF; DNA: TGTGCCAGTAGTATCGCAACCGGGACAGGGATCACAGATACGCAGTATTTT
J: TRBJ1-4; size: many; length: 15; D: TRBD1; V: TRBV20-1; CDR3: CSAFPGGRLNEKLFF; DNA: TGCAGTGCTTTCCCAGGGGGCCGCCTTAATGAAAAACTGTTTTTT
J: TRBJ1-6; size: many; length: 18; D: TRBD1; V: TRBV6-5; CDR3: CASKGAGVGQGKHSPLHF; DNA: TGTGCCAGCAAGGGGGCCGGGGTTGGACAGGGAAAGCATTCACCCCTCCACTTT
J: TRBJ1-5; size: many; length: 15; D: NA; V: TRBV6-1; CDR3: CASSEVVAGGQPQHF; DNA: TGTGCCAGCAGTGAAGTAGTCGCTGGGGGGCAGCCCCAGCATTTT
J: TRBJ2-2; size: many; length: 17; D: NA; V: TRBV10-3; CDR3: CAISESPGRGSTGELFF; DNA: TGTGCCATCAGTGAGTCCCCCGGCAGGGGATCTACCGGGGAGCTGTTTTTT
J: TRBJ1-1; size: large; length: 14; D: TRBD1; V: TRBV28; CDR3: CASSGDRGNTEAFF; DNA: TGTGCCAGCAGTGGGGACAGGGGAAACACTGAAGCTTTCTTT
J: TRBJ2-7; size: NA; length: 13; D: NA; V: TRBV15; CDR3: CATSRGTVYEQYF; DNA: TGTGCCACCAGCAGGGGGACCGTCTACGAGCAGTACTTC
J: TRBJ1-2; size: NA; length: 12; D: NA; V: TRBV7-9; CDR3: CASSPANYGYTF; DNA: TGTGCCAGCAGCCCAGCCAACTATGGCTACACCTTC
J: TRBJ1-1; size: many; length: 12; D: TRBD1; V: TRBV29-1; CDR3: CSVGGQASGAFF; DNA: TGCAGCGTTGGTGGACAGGCGTCGGGAGCTTTCTTT
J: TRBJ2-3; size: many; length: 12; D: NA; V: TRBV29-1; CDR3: CSVDPATDTQYF; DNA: TGCAGCGTTGATCCCGCTACAGATACGCAGTATTTT
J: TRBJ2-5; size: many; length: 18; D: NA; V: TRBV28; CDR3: CASSYDSSTGGYQETQYF; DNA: TGTGCCAGCAGTTATGACAGTTCGACTGGGGGGTACCAAGAGACCCAGTACTTC
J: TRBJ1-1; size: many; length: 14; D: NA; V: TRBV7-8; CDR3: CASSSSVGNTEAFF; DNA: TGTGCCAGCAGCTCTTCTGTGGGGAACACTGAAGCTTTCTTT
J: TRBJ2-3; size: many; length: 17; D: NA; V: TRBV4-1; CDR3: CASSQDLRDSIRRTQYF; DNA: TGCGCCAGCAGCCAAGATCTCCGAGACTCCATTCGGAGGACGCAGTATTTT
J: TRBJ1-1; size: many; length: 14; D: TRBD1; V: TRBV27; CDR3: CASSYDRGRSEAFF; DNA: TGTGCCAGCAGTTACGACAGGGGAAGGTCTGAAGCTTTCTTT
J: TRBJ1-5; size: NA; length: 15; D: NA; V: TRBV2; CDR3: CASRAGERYTQPQHF; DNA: TGTGCCAGCAGAGCAGGGGAGCGGTACACTCAGCCCCAGCATTTT
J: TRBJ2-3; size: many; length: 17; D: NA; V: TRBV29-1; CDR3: CSVVWGAILARTDTQYF; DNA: TGCAGCGTTGTGTGGGGGGCCATCCTAGCTCGCACAGATACGCAGTATTTT
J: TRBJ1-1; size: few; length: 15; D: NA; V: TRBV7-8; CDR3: CASSHSRGWSTEAFF; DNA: TGTGCCAGCAGTCACTCGAGGGGGTGGAGCACTGAAGCTTTCTTT
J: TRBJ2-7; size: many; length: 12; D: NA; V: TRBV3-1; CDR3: CASSQELREQYF; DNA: TGTGCCAGCAGCCAAGAACTAAGAGAGCAGTACTTC
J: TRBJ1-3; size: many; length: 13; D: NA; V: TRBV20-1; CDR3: CSVRQAGGNTIYF; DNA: TGCAGTGTCCGGCAGGCGGGAGGAAACACCATATATTTT
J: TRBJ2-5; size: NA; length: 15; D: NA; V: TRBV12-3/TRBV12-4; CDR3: CASSQGRRTQETQYF; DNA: TGTGCCAGCAGCCAAGGACGGCGGACCCAAGAGACCCAGTACTTC
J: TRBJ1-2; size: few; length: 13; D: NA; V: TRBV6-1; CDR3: CASSEASLVGYTF; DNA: TGTGCCAGCAGTGAAGCTTCCCTCGTGGGCTACACCTTC
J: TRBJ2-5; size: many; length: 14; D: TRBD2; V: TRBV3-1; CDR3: CASSPAGGPGTQYF; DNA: TGTGCCAGCAGCCCAGCGGGGGGGCCTGGGACCCAGTACTTC
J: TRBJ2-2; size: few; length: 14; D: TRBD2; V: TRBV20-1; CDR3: CSAPGTKHTGELFF; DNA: TGCAGTGCCCCCGGGACTAAACACACCGGGGAGCTGTTTTTT
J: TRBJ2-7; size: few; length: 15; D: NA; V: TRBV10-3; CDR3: CAIRGAAGTGYEQYF; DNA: TGTGCCATCAGGGGCGCGGCCGGAACAGGGTACGAGCAGTACTTC
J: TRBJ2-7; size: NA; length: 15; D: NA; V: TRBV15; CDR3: CATSRPGALSYEQYF; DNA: TGTGCCACCAGCAGACCGGGGGCCCTATCCTACGAGCAGTACTTC
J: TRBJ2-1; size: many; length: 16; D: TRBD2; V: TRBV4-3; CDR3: CASSSHSGGTGNEQFF; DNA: TGCGCCAGCAGCTCCCATAGCGGGGGTACCGGTAATGAGCAGTTCTTC
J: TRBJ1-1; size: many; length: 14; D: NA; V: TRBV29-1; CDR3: CSAKNDLRVGRAFF; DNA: TGCAGCGCTAAAAACGACCTGCGTGTGGGGAGAGCTTTCTTT
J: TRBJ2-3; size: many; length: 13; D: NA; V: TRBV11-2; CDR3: CASSSDNADTQYF; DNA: TGTGCCAGCAGCTCCGACAATGCAGATACGCAGTATTTT
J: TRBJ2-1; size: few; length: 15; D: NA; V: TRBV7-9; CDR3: CASSPLGGGKNEQFF; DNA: TGTGCCAGCAGCCCCTTGGGGGGGGGCAAGAATGAGCAGTTCTTC
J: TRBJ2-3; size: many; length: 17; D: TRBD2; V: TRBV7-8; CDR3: CASSLRRTSGGTDTQYF; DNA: TGTGCCAGCAGCCTAAGAAGGACTAGCGGGGGTACAGATACGCAGTATTTT
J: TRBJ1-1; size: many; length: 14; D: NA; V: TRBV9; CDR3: CASSVVGQNTEAFF; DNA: TGTGCCAGCAGCGTAGTGGGACAGAACACTGAAGCTTTCTTT
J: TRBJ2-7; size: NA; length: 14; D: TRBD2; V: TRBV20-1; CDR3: CSARRLAGESEQYF; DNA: TGCAGTGCTCGCAGACTAGCGGGGGAATCCGAGCAGTACTTC
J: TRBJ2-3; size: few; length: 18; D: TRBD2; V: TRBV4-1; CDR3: CASSQDHGTSGGADTQYF; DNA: TGCGCCAGCAGCCAAGATCACGGGACTAGCGGGGGGGCAGATACGCAGTATTTT
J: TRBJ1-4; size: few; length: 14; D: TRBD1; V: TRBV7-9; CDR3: CASSTGQGREKLFF; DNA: TGTGCCAGCAGCACCGGACAGGGGAGAGAAAAACTGTTTTTT
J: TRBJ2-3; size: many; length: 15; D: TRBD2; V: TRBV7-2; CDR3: CASSPGGPATDTQYF; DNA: TGTGCCAGCAGCCCGGGGGGGCCCGCCACAGATACGCAGTATTTT
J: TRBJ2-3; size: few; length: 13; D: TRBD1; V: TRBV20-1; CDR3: CSAKGQGADTQYF; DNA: TGCAGTGCTAAGGGACAGGGCGCAGATACGCAGTATTTT
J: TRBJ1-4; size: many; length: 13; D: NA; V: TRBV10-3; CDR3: CALRAGLNEKLFF; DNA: TGTGCCCTTCGCGCGGGACTTAATGAAAAACTGTTTTTT
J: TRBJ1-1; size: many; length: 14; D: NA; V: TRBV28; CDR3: CASIGGEAFGEAFF; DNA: TGTGCCAGCATTGGGGGTGAGGCTTTCGGCGAAGCTTTCTTT
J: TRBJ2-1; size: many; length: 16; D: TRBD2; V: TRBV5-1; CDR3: CASSPTSGGSYNEQFF; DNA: TGCGCCAGCAGCCCGACTAGCGGGGGCTCCTACAATGAGCAGTTCTTC
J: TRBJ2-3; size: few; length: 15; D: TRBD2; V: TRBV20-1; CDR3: CSVLSPGAGADTQYF; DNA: TGCAGTGTTTTATCTCCGGGAGCGGGGGCAGATACGCAGTATTTT
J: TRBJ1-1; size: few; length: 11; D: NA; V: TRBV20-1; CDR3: CSARFTAEAFF; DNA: TGCAGTGCTAGATTTACAGCAGAAGCTTTCTTT
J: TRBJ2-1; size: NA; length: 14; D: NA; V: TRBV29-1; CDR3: CSVEVDRPYNEQFF; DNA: TGCAGCGTTGAAGTGGACAGACCCTACAATGAGCAGTTCTTC
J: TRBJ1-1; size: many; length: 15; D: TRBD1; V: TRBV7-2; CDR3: CASSPDRGRNTEAFF; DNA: TGTGCCAGCAGCCCCGACAGGGGCAGGAACACTGAAGCTTTCTTT
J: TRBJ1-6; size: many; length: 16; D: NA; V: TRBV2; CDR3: CASSGRDTGTNSPLHF; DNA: TGTGCCAGCAGTGGCCGGGACACGGGGACCAATTCACCCCTCCACTTT
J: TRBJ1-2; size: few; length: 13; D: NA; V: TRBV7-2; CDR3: CASSSDPPYGYTF; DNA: TGTGCCAGCAGCTCGGACCCTCCATATGGCTACACCTTC
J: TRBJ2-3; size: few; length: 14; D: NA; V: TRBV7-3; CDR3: CASGLGAGTDTQYF; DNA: TGTGCCAGCGGCCTCGGGGCTGGCACAGATACGCAGTATTTT